This is a list of T cell receptor beta chains from one sample in a study of cytomegalovirus exposure and HLA in healthy donors. The assay was immunoSEQ multiplex PCR, and TCRdb's table has in-frame clones only and misses some. Of around 150,000 clones in the sample, approximately 83% were seen once. Material for sequencing was PBMCs. The receptors come from a woman aged 40 to 50 in good health and CMV-seronegative. CDR3s include the opening cysteine and the closing phenylalanine or tryptophan. The D gene is left open where the match is weak. Clone size is given for some rows only: seen once, a few or many times, or a class if the clone is expanded.

clone_size j_call d_call v_call cdr3_nt cdr3_aa
once TRBJ2-7 TRBD1 TRBV6-1 TGTGCCAGCATGAACGCGGAACAGGGACAGGGAGAGTACTTC CASMNAEQGQGEYF
- TRBJ2-3 TRBD2 TRBV5-4 TGTGCCAGCAGCCTACTGACTAGCGGGCGTAGCACAGATACGCAGTATTTT CASSLLTSGRSTDTQYF
- TRBJ1-5 TRBD1 TRBV6-1 TGTGCCAGCAGGGAGGACAGGGGTCAACAGCCCCAGCATTTT CASREDRGQQPQHF
once TRBJ2-7 - TRBV5-4 TGTGCCAGCAGCTCCACGGTGAACTACGAGCAGTACTTC CASSSTVNYEQYF
once TRBJ2-2 TRBD1 TRBV27 TGTGCCAGCAGTTTTCGGGGACAGAGGGAGCTGTTTTTT CASSFRGQRELFF
- TRBJ2-2 TRBD2 TRBV5-6 TGTGCCAGCAGCTTGCGGCCAGCGGGAGCCGGGGAGCTGTTTTTT CASSLRPAGAGELFF
- TRBJ1-2 - TRBV6-1 TGTGCCAGCAGTGAACGGGGGTCCCTCAGGGACTACACCTTC CASSERGSLRDYTF
- TRBJ2-7 TRBD2 TRBV19 TGTGCCAGTAGTTGGGGGGGTTACTCCTACGAGCAGTACTTC CASSWGGYSYEQYF
- TRBJ1-2 - TRBV18 TGTGCCAGCTCACCACCGAGCGGTTTCTATGGCTACACCTTC CASSPPSGFYGYTF
- TRBJ1-3 - TRBV18 TGTGCCAGCTCACCACCCGCAGGGATCCCCGGAAACACCATATATTTT CASSPPAGIPGNTIYF
few TRBJ1-1 - TRBV14 TGTGCCAGCAGCCAAAACCGGTTGAGGGCGGTTGGGGCTGAAGCTTTCTTT CASSQNRLRAVGAEAFF
- TRBJ2-3 - TRBV7-2 TGTGCCAGCAGCTTAAGCCTCCAACCGCAGTATTTT CASSLSLQPQYF
- TRBJ1-1 - TRBV19 TGTGCCAGTAGTAGGCACAGGGACACTGAAGCTTTCTTT CASSRHRDTEAFF
- TRBJ2-7 TRBD1 TRBV28 TGTGCCAGCAGTTTCATCGGACAGGGCTCCTACGAGCAGTACTTC CASSFIGQGSYEQYF
- TRBJ1-5 - TRBV28 TGTGCCAGCACCCCTTCGACAGCTCCGGGTAGCAATCAGCCCCAGCATTTT CASTPSTAPGSNQPQHF
- TRBJ2-5 TRBD1 TRBV19 TGTGCCAGTAGTTTACAGGGGGATCAAGAGACCCAGTACTTC CASSLQGDQETQYF
- TRBJ2-2 TRBD2 TRBV29-1 TGCAGCGTGGGACTAGCGGGGACGAACACCGGGGAGCTGTTTTTT CSVGLAGTNTGELFF
- TRBJ1-1 - TRBV29-1 TGCAGCGTCCGGGGGGGAAGTGAAGCTTTCTTT CSVRGGSEAFF
- TRBJ2-7 TRBD2 TRBV7-2 TGTGCCAGCAGCCTAGCGGGCCCCTCCTACGAGCAGTACTTC CASSLAGPSYEQYF
- TRBJ2-1 - TRBV5-1 TGCGCCAGCAGCTTCAAACAGGCTTCCTACAATGAGCAGTTCTTC CASSFKQASYNEQFF
- TRBJ2-1 - TRBV2 TGTGCCAGCACAGTGGGGGCCCACTACAATGAGCAGTTCTTC CASTVGAHYNEQFF
- TRBJ2-7 TRBD1 TRBV7-6 TGTGCCAGCAGCTTATGGGACAGGGGCTCCTACGAGCAGTACTTC CASSLWDRGSYEQYF
- TRBJ1-5 TRBD1 TRBV6-5 TGTGCCAGCAAGCGCACAGGGGGCGGGCAGCCCCAGCATTTT CASKRTGGGQPQHF
- TRBJ1-1 TRBD1 TRBV5-1 TGCGCCAGCAGCGATGGGACAGGGAACACTGAAGCTTTCTTT CASSDGTGNTEAFF
- TRBJ2-7 TRBD1 TRBV28 TGTGCCAGCAGTTTATACACGAAATCTGGACAGGGGGGCTACGAGCAGTACTTC CASSLYTKSGQGGYEQYF
- TRBJ2-7 TRBD1 TRBV9 TGTGCCAGCAGCGTGAGCCCGGGACAGGGCTACGAGCAGTACTTC CASSVSPGQGYEQYF
- TRBJ2-5 TRBD1 TRBV27 TGTGCCAGCAGTTGGACAGGGGGCCGGCAGACCCAGTACTTC CASSWTGGRQTQYF
once TRBJ1-2 TRBD1 TRBV29-1 TGCAGCGCTGGAACACTGACAGGGAAAGGCTACACCTTC CSAGTLTGKGYTF
few TRBJ2-7 - TRBV21-1 TGTGCCAGCAGCTGTATGGTAACCGGGACAAAGCAACTGGGCTACGAGCAGTACTTC CASSCMVTGTKQLGYEQYF
- TRBJ1-4 TRBD1 TRBV5-5 TGTGCCAGCAGCAAATCAACCGGGTTTCAGGGGGGAGGTGAAAAACTGTTTTTT CASSKSTGFQGGGEKLFF
- TRBJ1-2 TRBD1 TRBV5-6 TGTGCCAGCAGCTTGGCGGGACAGGGAGATGGCTACACCTTC CASSLAGQGDGYTF
once TRBJ1-4 - TRBV2 TGTGCCAGCAGTGAAGCGAGGTGGCCATCTAATGAAAAACTGTTTTTT CASSEARWPSNEKLFF
- TRBJ2-1 TRBD2 TRBV11-2 TGTGCCAGCAGCCCTGGACTAGCGGGAGGGTTGGAGCAGTTCTTC CASSPGLAGGLEQFF
- TRBJ1-5 - TRBV7-9 TGTGCCAGCAACCGGGACTCTAGCAATCAGCCCCAGCATTTT CASNRDSSNQPQHF
- TRBJ2-5 TRBD2 TRBV5-1 TGCGCCAGCAGAGCGGGGGGCGCGGGCCAAGAGACCCAGTACTTC CASRAGGAGQETQYF
- TRBJ2-7 TRBD2 TRBV6-1 TGTGCCAGCAGTGAAGAGGCGGGGGTGAGATACGAGCAGTACTTC CASSEEAGVRYEQYF
- TRBJ2-7 - TRBV10-1 TGCGCCAGCAGTGCGGCAGGGGACCTCTCCTACGAGCAGTACTTC CASSAAGDLSYEQYF
- TRBJ2-3 - TRBV9 TGTGCCAGCAGCGTGGGAGGACTCAGCACAGATACGCAGTATTTT CASSVGGLSTDTQYF
once TRBJ2-1 - TRBV28 TGTGCCAGCAGTTCCCCCGTCGGGCGGGGAAGCTCCTACAATGAGCAGTTCTTC CASSSPVGRGSSYNEQFF
- TRBJ1-5 - TRBV18 TGTGCCAGCTCACCTCAGGAGGGGCCTTCCTTGCCCCAGCATTTT CASSPQEGPSLPQHF
- TRBJ1-1 TRBD1 TRBV7-9 TGTGCCAGCAGCCACAGGGGAAGGAACACTGAAGCTTTCTTT CASSHRGRNTEAFF
- TRBJ1-2 TRBD1 TRBV5-6 TGTGCCAGCAGCTTACCTGGGACAGGGACCTACTACACCTTC CASSLPGTGTYYTF
- TRBJ2-5 TRBD1 TRBV6-1 TGTGCCAGCAGCGTCGACAGGGTAGAGACCCAGTACTTC CASSVDRVETQYF
- TRBJ2-5 TRBD1 TRBV30 TGTGCCTGGAGAATAAGCCCCATGGGGACAGCGTACCAAGAGACCCAGTACTTC CAWRISPMGTAYQETQYF
- TRBJ2-5 - TRBV25-1 TGTGCCAGCAGTGATCCTACAGGGAAGACCCAGTACTTC CASSDPTGKTQYF
- TRBJ1-2 - TRBV20-1 TGCAGTGCTAGTTCTAGCTATGGCTACACCTTC CSASSSYGYTF
- TRBJ1-1 - TRBV6-5 TGTGCCAGCAGTTCCCACCACCTTCGGGACACTGAAGCTTTCTTT CASSSHHLRDTEAFF
once TRBJ1-4 - TRBV11-2 TGTGCCAGCAGCCAAAACCAGGCGGGTGAAAAACTGTTTTTT CASSQNQAGEKLFF
- TRBJ2-3 TRBD2 TRBV2 TGTGCCAGCAGTGAGAGACTAGCGGGAGGGGACGCGCAGTATTTT CASSERLAGGDAQYF
- TRBJ1-6 - TRBV6-1 TGTGCCAGCAGTGTCACGGACAAAAAATCACCCCTCCACTTT CASSVTDKKSPLHF
- TRBJ1-6 - TRBV7-9 TGTGCCAGCAGGGGCCAAGGACCCCTCCACTTT CASRGQGPLHF
- TRBJ2-5 - TRBV5-1 TGCGCCAGCAGCCCCCTGGCCCCTACAGGGTCGCAAGAGACCCAGTACTTC CASSPLAPTGSQETQYF
- TRBJ2-1 - TRBV11-2 TGTGCCAGCAGCTCATCCGACACGTACAATGAGCAGTTCTTC CASSSSDTYNEQFF
few TRBJ1-5 - TRBV30 TGTGCCTGGACCGGGGGGACGGGAAATCAGCCCCAGCATTTT CAWTGGTGNQPQHF
once TRBJ2-5 TRBD2 TRBV19 TGTGCCAGTAGTATTGGGTCCCAAGTGGGAGGGTCGGAGACCCAGTACTTC CASSIGSQVGGSETQYF